The 16 T cell receptor beta chains in this list originate from one sample, sequenced in a study of blood T cells in healthy people across ages. For the second PCR, which ran for roughly 6 to 11 cycles, a sample-barcoded 5' primer and a J-beta primer mix were used. MiXCR, run by TCRdb on the 5' RACE reads, gives a single entry per CDR3 protein. The sample holds roughly 1,300,000 distinct CDR3 sequences, roughly 59% seen once. What was sequenced was blood. These TCRs come from a man aged 18-30 years in good health.

J is TRBJ1-5 and V is TRBV6-5, with D possibly matching TRBD1 (6 bases). V dropped 6 bases and J dropped 5 bases, with 17 bases sitting between them. The CDR3 totals 15 residues. Per the germline V gene, CDR1 is MNHEY and CDR2 is SVGAGI. The CDR3 bases are TGTGCCAGCAGCCCTACAGGGCTGGTCTATCAGCCCCAGCATTTT. Translation: CASSPTGLVYQPQHF.

V usage is TRBV7-9 and J usage is TRBJ1-2; D may be TRBD1 (5 bases). Germline-derived CDR1 and CDR2 are SEHNR and FQNEAQ (reference sequence). The V end was cut by 9 bases, the J end by 5 bases, with 22 bases between. The CDR3 covers 15 residues. The chain's CDR3 is CASSKLDSSRYGYTF. The CDR3 region has the DNA TGTGCCAGTAGCAAACTCGACAGCTCTAGGTATGGCTACACCTTC.

Notes on this clonotype: A read error may produce the germline difference seen at one junction end. The gene calls are TRBV4-1 and TRBJ2-7, with D tentatively TRBD1 or TRBD2 (5 bases each). Germline loops: CDR1 MGHRA, CDR2 YSYEKL. The CDR3 sequence is 13 residues long. The CDR3 reads CASGQRDLYEQYF. The DNA of the CDR3 is TGCGCCAGCGGCCAAAGGGACCTCTACGAGCAGTACTTC.

A few counts support this clonotype. The chain has TRBV27 and TRBJ2-3; 11 nucleotides agree with TRBD2. The junction had 7 bases not matched to a gene; V was cut back by 8 bases and J by 0 bases. This CDR3 has 16 amino acids. Germline V gives CDR1 MNHEY, CDR2 SMNVEV (reference sequence). CDR3 loop: CASSRTSGYSTDTQYF. The CDR3 DNA follows: TGTGCCAGCTCCCGGACTAGCGGGTACAGCACAGATACGCAGTATTTT.

In its sample, this clonotype was seen a few times. The genes are TRBV20-1 and TRBJ2-1, with 14 bases that match TRBD2. This CDR3 has 14 residues. Germline V gene sequence: CDR1 DFQATT, CDR2 SNEGSKA (reference sequence). Unmatched junction bases numbered 7, after V lost 1 base and J lost 14 bases. Written as DNA, the CDR3 is TGCAGTGCTAGAGCCCCGGGACTAGCGGGAGCGGAGTTCTTC. Protein sequence: CSARAPGLAGAEFF.

The chain is built from TRBV5-6 and TRBJ2-7, with no clear D. Trimming stripped 2 bases from V and 4 bases from J, with 7 bases between. The CDR3 totals 12 residues. The germline gives CDR1 SGHDT, CDR2 YYEEEE. CDR3 coding DNA: TGTGCCAGCAGCTTTTATGGTTACGAGCAGTACTTC. Protein sequence: CASSFYGYEQYF.

The rearrangement uses TRBV9 and TRBJ2-1, with TRBD2 identical over 7 bases. Germline trimming cut 1 base from V and 7 bases from J; bases unmatched to any gene: 8. The CDR3 runs 15 residues. CDR1 is SGDLS, CDR2 YYNGEE, per germline. In DNA, the CDR3 is TGTGCCAGCAGCGTAAGGCGGGGAGGGAAAAATGAGCAGTTCTTC. Its translation: CASSVRRGGKNEQFF.

This chain links TRBV27 with TRBJ1-1; 7 bases line up with TRBD1. The CDR3 loop spans 16 amino acids. Germline loops: CDR1 MNHEY, CDR2 SMNVEV (reference sequence). With V trimmed by 5 bases and J by 3 bases, 12 bases remained unmatched. The CDR3 nucleotides are TGTGCCAGCAGTCCCCATAGAGGGGGCCGATACACTGAAGCTTTCTTT. It yields the protein CASSPHRGGRYTEAFF.

CDR3 DNA sequence: TGTGCCAGCAGGGTGTATGGCAGGGTAGGAGGCTACACCTTC. The encoded protein is CASRVYGRVGGYTF. V gene TRBV28 combines with J gene TRBJ1-2, with D possibly matching TRBD1 (5 bases). CDR1 is MDHEN and CDR2 is SYDVKM in the germline V gene. V gave up 6 bases and J gave up 8 bases, with 19 bases separating them. There are 14 residues in the CDR3.

This sequence joins TRBV28 and TRBJ2-1, with 10 bases lining up with TRBD1. V trimming: 2 bases; J trimming: 5 bases; junction bases outside the gene matches: 6. The germline V gene encodes CDR1 MDHEN and CDR2 SYDVKM. This CDR3 has 16 amino acids. CDR3 sequence: CASSLGGTGADNEQFF. The CDR3 DNA reads as TGTGCCAGCAGTTTAGGCGGGACAGGGGCAGACAATGAGCAGTTCTTC.

The V call is TRBV9, the J call TRBJ1-3, with D possibly being TRBD1 (5 bases). Looked up from germline, CDR1 is SGDLS and CDR2 is YYNGEE. The CDR3 is made up of 16 amino acids. V lost 5 bases and J lost 0, with 15 bases in between. CDR3 coding DNA: TGTGCCAGCAGTGACCAGGGAGGATACTCTGGAAACACCATATATTTT. Residues: CASSDQGGYSGNTIYF. Variable domain in full (rest from reference TRBV9 and TRBJ1-3): DSGVTQTPKHLITATGQRVTLRCSPRSGDLSVYWYQQSLDQGLQFLIQYYNGEERAKGNILERFSAQQFPDLHSELNLSSLELGDSALYFCASSDQGGYSGNTIYFGEGSWLTVV.

V is TRBV4-3 and J is TRBJ2-7; D possibly corresponds to TRBD2 (6 bases). This CDR3 has 13 residues. Trimming took off 4 bases at V and 7 bases at J, with 14 bases between the two ends. Germline loops: CDR1 LGHNA, CDR2 YSLEER. This chain's CDR3 is CASSLGLLNEQYF. As DNA, the CDR3 is TGCGCCAGCAGCCTTGGACTACTCAATGAGCAGTACTTC.

This clonotype was recorded only once. The CDR3 sequence: CAIRDRGLAERYEQYF. The CDR3 DNA is TGTGCCATCCGGGACAGGGGGCTGGCCGAGAGGTACGAGCAGTACTTC. The chain has TRBV10-3 and TRBJ2-7, with 12 bases that match TRBD1. The CDR3 consists of 16 residues. CDR1 is ENHRY, CDR2 SYGVKD, per germline. V shed 8 bases, J shed 4 bases, and the junction held 12 bases outside the gene matches.

V gene TRBV5-6 combines with J gene TRBJ2-7; unclear D gene. CDR3 length: 14 residues. With 4 bases removed from V and 2 bases from J, the gap between germline ends came to 13 bases. Germline lookup yields CDR1 SGHDT and CDR2 YYEEEE. CDR3 residues: CASSPTVVAYEQYF. The CDR3 nucleotides read TGTGCCAGCAGCCCGACCGTAGTAGCCTACGAGCAGTACTTC.

Note on this clonotype: At one boundary the junction diverges from the germline segment, which might be a read error. V gene TRBV28 combines with J gene TRBJ2-3; 12 positions agree with TRBD2. The CDR3 spans 17 residues. Looked up from germline, CDR1 is MDHEN and CDR2 is SYDVKM. The CDR3 loop reads CAGSFGLAGGHGDTQYF. The CDR3, as DNA: TGTGCCGGCAGTTTTGGGCTAGCGGGGGGGCACGGAGATACGCAGTATTTT.

V is TRBV3-1 and J is TRBJ2-1; no clear D. V lost 2 bases and J 10 bases, leaving 9 bases between the germline ends. There are 12 residues in the CDR3. CDR1 LGHDT and CDR2 YNNKEL come from the germline V gene (reference sequence). CDR3 DNA: TGTGCCAGCAGCCAAAATCTAGTCGAGCAGTTCTTC. Protein sequence: CASSQNLVEQFF.